Each of the 28 T cell receptor beta chains below was sequenced from the same sample in a study of a mutant IDH1 vaccine in newly diagnosed glioma. Antigen specificity for these receptors is unknown. Time point of the sample: week 11, during vaccination. Each dose delivered 300 ug of mutant IDH1 20-mer peptide subcutaneously with imiquimod. Clones were sequenced by immunoSEQ multiplex PCR, and TCRdb holds only the in-frame ones, with some missing. The sample holds about 130,000 clones, roughly 77% seen once. The sequenced sample was PBMCs, obtained from a glioma patient whose treatment included an IDH1 peptide vaccine. All receptors come from a man aged 35 to 55 with glioma.

This chain uses TRBV30 with TRBJ2-1; D not resolved. Trimming stripped 4 bases from V and 2 bases from J, with 15 bases between. The CDR3 is 15 amino acids. Germline-derived CDR1 and CDR2 are GTSNPN and SVGIG (reference sequence). CDR3 nucleotides: TGTGCCTGGACTGATCCGGAACGTCCCTACAATGAGCAGTTCTTC. Its translation: CAWTDPERPYNEQFF.

This sequence joins TRBV27 and TRBJ2-3; no clear D. This CDR3 has 16 residues. Deletions cut 1 base from V and 1 base from J, with 12 bases between. Germline V gene lookup returns CDR1 MNHEY and CDR2 SMNVEV (reference sequence). The CDR3 DNA is TGTGCCAGCAGTTTATTGCGAGGACCTGGCACAGATACGCAGTATTTT. The encoded protein is CASSLLRGPGTDTQYF.

The V gene is TRBV6-6, the J gene TRBJ1-2, with D tentatively TRBD1 (5 bases). The V gene lost 2 bases and the J gene lost 2 bases, with 12 bases spanning the gap. This CDR3 is 15 amino acids long. Germline CDR1 and CDR2: MNHNY and SVGAGI (reference sequence). The CDR3 DNA reads TGTGCCAGCAGTTACGACAGCTATTTGAACTATGGCTACACCTTC. As protein: CASSYDSYLNYGYTF.

The chain couples TRBV2 to TRBJ1-1; tentatively, D is TRBD1 (6 bases). Germline CDR1 and CDR2: SNHLY and FYNNEI. Trimming took off 6 bases at V and 0 bases at J, with 11 bases between the two ends. There are 14 residues in the CDR3. In nucleotides, the CDR3 is TGTGCCAGCAGGCCCCAGGGGTTGAACACTGAAGCTTTCTTT. Its protein is CASRPQGLNTEAFF.

V is TRBV5-8 and J is TRBJ1-5; maybe TRBD1 (5 bases). V was shortened by 6 bases and J by 3 bases, with 16 bases between the two germline ends. This CDR3 spans 15 amino acids. CDR1 and CDR2 (germline): SGHTS, YDEGEE. CDR3 in amino acids: CASTWTRGYNQPQHF. CDR3 in DNA: TGTGCCAGCACCTGGACAAGGGGTTACAATCAGCCCCAGCATTTT. Variable domain in full (rest from reference TRBV5-8 and TRBJ1-5): EAGVTQSPTHLIKTRGQQATLRCSPISGHTSVYWYQQALGLGLQFLLWYDEGEERNRGNFPPRFSGRQFPNYSSELNVNALELEDSALYLCASTWTRGYNQPQHFGDGTRLSIL.

The rearrangement joins TRBV5-1 to TRBJ1-1; D gene unclear. V lost 0 bases and J lost 1, with 7 bases in between. CDR1 and CDR2 (germline): SGHRS, YFSETQ. The CDR3 loop spans 14 amino acids. The CDR3 protein is CASSLGRENTEAFF. CDR3 nucleotides: TGCGCCAGCAGCTTGGGGCGGGAGAACACTGAAGCTTTCTTT.

This chain uses TRBV10-3 with TRBJ2-7; 10 nucleotides match TRBD1. CDR1 is ENHRY and CDR2 is SYGVKD in the germline V gene. The CDR3 sequence is 13 residues long. The V and J ends lost 11 bases and 4 bases, in that order; junction bases with no gene match: 8. The CDR3 DNA follows: TGTGCCGCCGACCCGGGACAGGGGTACGAGCAGTACTTC. Its translation: CAADPGQGYEQYF.

The J gene is TRBJ2-3, the V gene TRBV6-5, with D tentatively TRBD1 (5 bases). CDR1 MNHEY and CDR2 SVGAGI come from the germline V gene. With 7 bases removed from V and 0 bases from J, the gap between germline ends came to 14 bases. This CDR3 comprises 15 residues. The CDR3 reads CASTKGMSSTDTQYF. The CDR3, as DNA: TGTGCCAGCACAAAGGGGATGTCGAGCACAGATACGCAGTATTTT.

The chain recombines TRBV28 with TRBJ1-2, with 7 bases aligning to TRBD1. This CDR3 is 16 amino acids long. Germline V gives CDR1 MDHEN, CDR2 SYDVKM. V shed 6 bases and J 5 bases; nucleotides not matched to a gene: 15. This CDR3 reads CASSPMLRGPDYGYTF. The CDR3 DNA reads TGTGCCAGCAGCCCCATGCTGAGGGGGCCCGATTATGGCTACACCTTC.

The chain recombines TRBV5-6 with TRBJ2-7, with D tentatively TRBD1 or TRBD2 (5 bases each). The CDR3 has 15 residues. Germline V lookup: CDR1 SGHDT, CDR2 YYEEEE. Trimming stripped 2 bases from V and 0 bases from J, with 12 bases between. CDR3 nucleotide sequence: TGTGCCAGCAGCTTTTTAGGGACGGTCTCCTACGAGCAGTACTTC. This translates into CASSFLGTVSYEQYF. Looking up the rest from reference TRBV5-6 and TRBJ2-7 gives the full variable domain: DAGVTQSPTHLIKTRGQQVTLRCSPKSGHDTVSWYQQALGQGPQFIFQYYEEEERQRGNFPDRFSGHQFPNYSSELNVNALLLGDSALYLCASSFLGTVSYEQYFGPGTRLTVT.

This rearrangement joins TRBV30 to TRBJ2-2, with D possibly being TRBD2 (5 bases). The germline V gene encodes CDR1 GTSNPN and CDR2 SVGIG (reference sequence). V was trimmed by 3 bases and J by 2 bases, leaving 10 bases between them. There are 14 residues in the CDR3. The CDR3 loop is CAWRTTTNTGELFF. CDR3 coding DNA: TGTGCCTGGAGAACGACTACCAACACCGGGGAGCTGTTTTTT.

This clone was found once. The J gene is TRBJ1-1, the V gene TRBV4-2, with D possibly matching TRBD1 (6 bases). V gave up 6 bases and J gave up 4 bases, with 15 bases separating them. Germline assignment: CDR1 LGHNA and CDR2 YNFKEQ. This CDR3 comprises 14 residues. The CDR3 sequence is CASRHTRGGTEAFF. The CDR3 DNA is TGTGCCAGCAGACATACAAGGGGGGGCACTGAAGCTTTCTTT.

A single count supports this clone. The gene calls are TRBV7-6 and TRBJ2-7, with D perhaps matching TRBD2 (6 bases). Per the germline V gene, CDR1 is SGHVS and CDR2 is FNYEAQ. The CDR3 is 15 residues long. V dropped 5 bases and J dropped 5 bases, with 19 bases sitting between them. The CDR3 protein is CASSRPTGGLNEQYF. CDR3 sequence (DNA): TGTGCCAGCAGCAGACCTACCGGGGGACTGAACGAGCAGTACTTC.

The V and J genes are TRBV7-9 and TRBJ2-3; no clear D gene. The CDR3 runs to 14 residues. V lost 5 bases, J lost 2 bases, and 11 bases lay in between. Germline CDR1 SEHNR, CDR2 FQNEAQ (reference sequence). DNA for the CDR3: TGTGCCAGCAGCCCCTATACAATCACAGATACGCAGTATTTT. It codes for CASSPYTITDTQYF.

The gene calls are TRBV6-4 and TRBJ2-1; 9 bases agree with TRBD2. CDR3 size: 14 residues. Germline loops: CDR1 MRHNA, CDR2 SNTAGT. Trimming removed 6 bases from V and 6 bases from J; junction bases left unmatched: 6. Written as DNA, the CDR3 is TGTGCCAGCAGCCGAACTAGCGGGCCCAATGAGCAGTTCTTC. Translation gives CASSRTSGPNEQFF.

CDR3 nucleotide sequence: TGTGCCAGCAGAGGACAGGGAAAGGTCGGGGAGCTGTTTTTT. Translation gives CASRGQGKVGELFF. This rearrangement joins TRBV6-5 to TRBJ2-2; 8 positions agree with TRBD1. V lost 6 bases, J lost 7 bases, and 7 bases stayed unmatched. The CDR3 loop spans 14 amino acids. Per the germline V gene, CDR1 is MNHEY and CDR2 is SVGAGI.

Points on this clone: One junction end disagrees with the germline gene, perhaps due to a read error. This chain links TRBV5-4 with TRBJ2-1; D not certain. The germline V gene encodes CDR1 SGHNT and CDR2 YYREEE (reference sequence). The CDR3 has 13 amino acids. As DNA, the CDR3 is TGTGCCGGCAGAAGGAGCTCCTACAATGAGCAGTTCTTC. Protein sequence: CAGRRSSYNEQFF. Combining the CDR3 with reference TRBV5-4 and TRBJ2-1 gives the whole variable domain ETGVTQSPTHLIKTRGQQVTLRCSSQSGHNTVSWYQQALGQGPQFIFQYYREEENGRGNFPPRFSGLQFPNYSSELNVNALELDDSALYLCAGRRSSYNEQFFGPGTRLTVL.

The rearrangement joins TRBV6-5 to TRBJ2-5, with 10 bases lining up with TRBD1. V was pared by 1 base and J by 1 base, with 0 bases of the junction left unmatched. Germline-derived CDR1 and CDR2 are MNHEY and SVGAGI. The CDR3 contains 15 residues. CDR3 coding DNA: TGTGCCAGCAGTTACTGGGACAGGGGCCAAGAGACCCAGTACTTC. Residues: CASSYWDRGQETQYF.

The rearrangement uses TRBV9 and TRBJ1-2, with D unresolved. Germline values: CDR1 SGDLS, CDR2 YYNGEE. This CDR3 contains 14 residues. The ends were cut back, 0 bases at V and 3 bases at J, with 9 bases in the middle. The chain's CDR3 is CASSVDNRDYGYTF. CDR3 coding DNA: TGTGCCAGCAGCGTAGATAATAGAGACTATGGCTACACCTTC.

The chain uses TRBV9 and TRBJ2-7; 7 bases are shared with TRBD2. This CDR3 contains 15 residues. V lost 3 bases and J lost 1; bases outside the gene matches: 7. Per the germline V gene, CDR1 is SGDLS and CDR2 is YYNGEE. Here the CDR3 DNA reads TGTGCCAGCAGCGAAACTAGCGTCGGTTCCTACGAGCAGTACTTC. Translation gives CASSETSVGSYEQYF.

This clone appeared a single time. The J gene is TRBJ2-1, the V gene TRBV6-5; weak D call: TRBD1 (6 bases). V was cut by 5 bases and J by 9 bases, with 14 bases left in between. CDR3 length equals 13 residues. CDR1 is MNHEY, CDR2 SVGAGI, per germline. CDR3 sequence reads: CASSPTGSAEQFF. DNA for the CDR3: TGTGCCAGCAGTCCTACAGGGTCGGCTGAGCAGTTCTTC.

The genes are TRBV19 and TRBJ1-5; 9 nucleotides agree with TRBD1. V trimming: 6 bases; J trimming: 4 bases; junction bases outside the gene matches: 7. From germline, CDR1 is LNHDA and CDR2 SQIVND (reference sequence). CDR3 size: 15 residues. The CDR3 nucleotides are TGTGCCAGTAGGATCCGGGACAGGGTGAATCAGCCCCAGCATTTT. Encoded protein: CASRIRDRVNQPQHF. The full variable domain, its missing parts supplied by reference TRBV19 and TRBJ1-5, is DGGITQSPKYLFRKEGQNVTLSCEQNLNHDAMYWYRQDPGQGLRLIYYSQIVNDFQKGDIAEGYSVSREKKESFPLTVTSAQKNPTAFYLCASRIRDRVNQPQHFGDGTRLSIL.

V is TRBV6-4 and J is TRBJ1-1; no reliable D call. V lost 5 bases and J lost 1, with 14 bases in between. CDR3 length equals 15 residues. CDR1 is MRHNA, CDR2 SNTAGT, per germline. The CDR3 protein is CASSSRAGANTEAFF. The CDR3 DNA reads TGTGCCAGCAGTTCCCGGGCAGGAGCGAACACTGAAGCTTTCTTT.

This clone appeared once. This chain links TRBV7-2 with TRBJ2-3, with 15 bases aligning to TRBD2. The J segment lost 5 bases and the V segment lost 2 bases, leaving 8 bases of the junction unmatched. CDR1 SGHTA and CDR2 FQGNSA come from the germline V gene. The CDR3 length is 18 residues. The CDR3 nucleotides read TGTGCCAGCAGCTTAAGGACTAGCGGGGGGGGCCTACAAGATACGCAGTATTTT. It yields the protein CASSLRTSGGGLQDTQYF.

Note on this clone: The sample has other DNA sequences that encode this CDR3 too. The chain is built from TRBV2 and TRBJ1-4; 9 bases are shared with TRBD1. CDR3 length: 13 amino acids. Germline trimming cut 6 bases from V and 7 bases from J; bases unmatched to any gene: 3. Germline V gene sequence: CDR1 SNHLY, CDR2 FYNNEI. The DNA of the CDR3 is TGTGCCAGCAGCCGGGACAGGGTTGAAAAACTGTTTTTT. Amino acids: CASSRDRVEKLFF.

The CDR3 reads CASSYPGGRNQPQHF. As DNA, the CDR3 is TGTGCCAGCAGTTACCCAGGGGGACGCAATCAGCCCCAGCATTTT. The chain has TRBV6-6 and TRBJ1-5; 7 bases align to TRBD1. With 2 bases clipped from V and 2 bases from J, the junction kept 3 bases outside the gene matches. The germline gives CDR1 MNHNY, CDR2 SVGAGI (reference sequence). CDR3 length: 15 amino acids.

This clone was found once. The chain couples TRBV5-1 to TRBJ2-5; either TRBD1 or TRBD2 may supply D (5 bases each). Trimming took 0 bases from V and 1 from J, leaving 10 bases between them. The germline V gene encodes CDR1 SGHRS and CDR2 YFSETQ. This CDR3 comprises 15 residues. This CDR3 is CASSLARDAQETQYF. The CDR3 coding sequence is TGCGCCAGCAGCTTGGCCCGGGACGCCCAAGAGACCCAGTACTTC.

This chain connects TRBV6-6 to TRBJ1-5; TRBD1 agrees at 9 bases. The CDR3 is made up of 15 amino acids. J lost 4 bases, V lost 6 bases, and 7 bases had no gene match. The germline V gene has CDR1 MNHNY and CDR2 SVGAGI (reference sequence). The CDR3: CASREDRGYNQPQHF. CDR3 DNA: TGTGCCAGCAGAGAGGACAGGGGATATAATCAGCCCCAGCATTTT.